This T cell receptor beta chain was captured by sequencing in a study of cytomegalovirus exposure and HLA in healthy donors. General study points: Cytomegalovirus association was assigned to 150 to 200 TCR beta chains.

This clone has only one observation. The target antigen is unknown. There are 14 residues in the CDR3. The ends were cut back, 3 bases at V and 9 bases at J, with 18 bases in the middle. Germline V CDR1 and CDR2: GTSNPN, SVGIG (reference sequence). With 60 Vbeta and 13 Jbeta primers, the PCR was carried out. Here immunoSEQ multiplex PCR was the method, and the copy in TCRdb shows in-frame clones only, minus some. The top ten clones hold around 7.8% of a sample with around 150,000 clones, approximately 85% of them seen once. Sequencing was performed on PBMCs. V gene TRBV30 combines with J gene TRBJ2-1; D may be TRBD2 (5 bases). The source is a woman aged 50 to 60 in good health and CMV-seropositive. Written as DNA, the CDR3 is TGTGCCTGGAGCCTACAAGGTGGGAGTGGTGAGCAGTTCTTC. Translating gives CAWSLQGGSGEQFF.